The clone carrying this T cell receptor (beta chain) was observed a handful of times. Its antigen is unknown. The data stem from a study of T cells in Graves' hyperthyroidism and ophthalmopathy. The cohort's ophthalmopathy patients, a group with duration under 3 months, had a Clinical Activity Score of at least 3 and a NOSPECS grade of at least 4. TCR beta CDR3 regions were amplified from RNA. RT-PCR in the first round (using the HTBI primer set) targeted the TCR CDR3. Each CDR3 protein is one row after TCRdb ran MiXCR on the multiplex PCR reads. The sample holds about 400,000 distinct CDR3 sequences, roughly 13% seen once. The study's findings and limits: Most expanded thyroid clonotypes above 0.001 also appeared in blood. Stable hyperthyroidism was separated from ophthalmopathy by a model based on 13 V-J features.

CDR3 length: 15 residues. With 5 bases removed from V and 1 base from J, the gap between germline ends came to 14 bases. The V gene's germline CDR1 is SEHNR and CDR2 FQNEAQ (reference sequence). This TCR derives from a man aged 45-65 years with Graves' ophthalmopathy. The specimen sequenced was blood. The gene calls are TRBV7-9 and TRBJ1-1; D is possibly TRBD1 (6 bases). The CDR3 reads CASSRRDIRNTEAFF. The CDR3 bases are TGTGCCAGCAGCCGAAGGGACATCCGGAACACTGAAGCTTTCTTT.